This TCR beta chain was recorded in a study of blood T cell repertoires in COVID-19. Study at large: Some COVID-19 samples were acute and others convalescent; all came from the United States, Italy and Spain.

V was trimmed by 2 bases and J by 7 bases, leaving 12 bases between them. The CDR3 totals 14 residues. The germline gives CDR1 MNHNY, CDR2 SVGAGI (reference sequence). Repertoires were generated with immunoSEQ multiplex PCR, while TCRdb's copy carries only in-frame clones and drops some. The sample has roughly 87,000 clones, about 82% seen once. The sample taken for sequencing was peripheral blood. V usage is TRBV6-6 and J usage is TRBJ1-5; D unresolved. The sequence came from a man in his fifties with active COVID-19. The CDR3 nucleotides read TGTGCCAGCAGTTACGATACGACACGGCAGCCCCAGCATTTT. Translation: CASSYDTTRQPQHF.